The TCR beta chain under discussion was sequenced for a study of regulatory T cells in long-lasting Graves disease. V dropped 2 bases and J dropped 2 bases, with 9 bases sitting between them. The CDR3 runs 14 residues. The germline gives CDR1 LGHDT, CDR2 YNNKEL (reference sequence). Time point indicated: newly diagnosed GD, antithyroid drugs for less than 3 months. TCR sequences were obtained from RNA taken from PBMCs. iRepertoire HTBI primers and Arm-PCR of CDR3 regions built TCR beta libraries. TCRdb reanalysed the multiplex PCR reads using MiXCR and keeps one entry per CDR3 protein. The sample lists 500,000 or so distinct CDR3 sequences, 16% occurring once. These data were also filed under a second study, of T cells in Graves' hyperthyroidism and ophthalmopathy. In that study: Absence of ophthalmopathy progression within 18 months defined stable Graves' hyperthyroidism.

This specimen consisted of peripheral blood mononuclear cells (PBMCs), obtained at new diagnosis, from a patient treated with antithyroid drugs. The receptor comes from a woman aged 35 to 59 with Graves disease. This chain connects TRBV3-1 to TRBJ1-1; D gene uncertain. The CDR3 loop is CASSQLPPNTEAFF. In DNA, the CDR3 is TGTGCCAGCAGCCAACTCCCCCCAAACACTGAAGCTTTCTTT.